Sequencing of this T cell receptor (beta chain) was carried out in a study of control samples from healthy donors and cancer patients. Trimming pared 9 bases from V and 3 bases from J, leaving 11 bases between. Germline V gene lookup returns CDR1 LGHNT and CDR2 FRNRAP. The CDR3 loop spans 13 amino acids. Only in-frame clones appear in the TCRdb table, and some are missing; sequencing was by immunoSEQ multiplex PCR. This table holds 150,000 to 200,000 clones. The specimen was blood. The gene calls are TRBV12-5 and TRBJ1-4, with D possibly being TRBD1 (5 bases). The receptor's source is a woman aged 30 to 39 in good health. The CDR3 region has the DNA TGTGCTAGCCGGGACCGGGCTAATGAAAAACTGTTTTTT. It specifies CASRDRANEKLFF.